This TCR beta chain was captured by sequencing in a study of T cells in localized non-small cell lung cancer. Findings of the study overall: Higher blood T cell density went with longer overall survival. Since sequencing was restricted to only one region of the tumor, intratumor heterogeneity remains a possibility. Appearance in adjacent lung was seen for a median around 55 of the top 100 tumor clones.

The CDR3 contains 12 residues. CDR1 is MNHNS, CDR2 SASEGT, per germline. V shed 4 bases and J shed 5 bases, with 8 bases lying between them. Sequenced by immunoSEQ multiplex PCR; TCRdb stores in-frame clones only, minus some. The sample records 90,000 or so clones, approximately 88% being singletons. With regard to this clone: Its antigen is not identified.

The source material was peripheral blood, sampled before any cancer treatment. The source is a man aged 40 to 69 with stage I squamous cell lung carcinoma. The chain couples TRBV6-1 to TRBJ1-1, with a weak D call TRBD1 (6 bases). CDR3 DNA sequence: TGTGCCAGCAGTGTAACAGGGACTGAAGCTTTCTTT. The encoded protein is CASSVTGTEAFF.